This T cell receptor beta chain is drawn from a study of T-cell reconstitution after alpha-beta-depleted transplantation in children. The TCRbeta library incorporated unique molecular identifiers. Via MiXCR, TCRdb re-called the PCR reads, giving one row per CDR3 protein. The sample comprises some 110,000 distinct CDR3 sequences, 9% to 12% of which are singletons, and 34% rests with the top ten. This clonotype was observed a few times. Its cognate antigen is unknown. Study-wide findings and caveats: Alpha-beta T cells about two months after transplant reportedly derived from several hundred expanded graft clones. At one year after transplant, newly produced T cells mostly accounted for T-cell counts and diversity. Where some patients showed high TCRbeta diversity at day 60, it came from recipient T cells and thymic progenitors that had survived.

The sequence was obtained from a boy between 2 and 10 years old with acute lymphoblastic leukemia, due to receive a stem cell transplant. The sample here was PBMCs, taken before TCRalphabeta/CD19-depleted stem cell transplant.

CDR3 nucleotides: TGCGCCAGCAGCCAAGGGATTACCGGGGAGCTGTTTTTT. Its translation is CASSQGITGELFF. J is TRBJ2-2 and V is TRBV4-1; no clear D. CDR3 length: 13 amino acids. The ends were cut back, 1 base at V and 5 bases at J, with 5 bases in the middle. CDR1 MGHRA and CDR2 YSYEKL come from the germline V gene.